The entry below gives a single T cell receptor (beta chain) sequence along with its context. What it recognizes is unknown. A multiplex PCR was run with 60 Vbeta primers and 13 Jbeta primers. Per the original methods: Some 12 million shared chains were among the about 80 million unique TCR beta chains that a later analysis counted. Libraries were prepared by immunoSEQ multiplex PCR; TCRdb keeps only in-frame clonotypes and omits some of them. D and trimming come from the DNA, and the V and J calls and clone size come from that table. This sample yields approximately 180,000 clones, of which about 76% are seen a single time; 1.6% belongs to the top ten. This entry belongs to a study of cytomegalovirus exposure and HLA in healthy donors. Findings of the study overall: HLA allele associations emerged for about 18,000 TCR beta sequences in a later analysis, at 0.05 false discovery rate. By a later analysis, the bulk of CMV-associated TCR beta chains appeared HLA-restricted. From TCR beta sequences, most subjects' HLA-A and HLA-B alleles were reportedly predicted accurately.

Sequencing used PBMCs. This TCR derives from a woman in her 50s in good health and CMV-seronegative.

The CDR3 reads CASSLVRYEQYF. The CDR3 bases are TGTGCCAGCAGTTTAGTCCGCTACGAGCAGTACTTC. The chain links TRBV28 to TRBJ2-7; D not certain. Per the germline V gene, CDR1 is MDHEN and CDR2 is SYDVKM. The germline V and J ends were trimmed by 2 bases and 3 bases, with 5 bases remaining between them. This CDR3 region has 12 residues.